A selection of T cell receptor beta chains follows, all from one sample in a study of T cell responses to AZD1222 COVID-19 vaccine. Assay: immunoSEQ multiplex PCR; the TCRdb copy retains only in-frame clones and omits some. This table has approximately 260,000 clones, 85% to 95% appearing once. Sample: peripheral blood, taken on day 0 of AZD1222 vaccination. These receptors were taken from an adult in good health. CDR3s include the opening cysteine and the closing phenylalanine or tryptophan. Fields, in order: CDR3 DNA, CDR3 protein, J gene, V gene, D gene, clone size. The D gene is left open where the match is weak. Only part of the rows carry a size: once, few, many, or a class if the clone is expanded.

CDR3 DNA: TGCAGCGTTCAAGGGAGCACAGATACGCAGTATTTT
CDR3 protein: CSVQGSTDTQYF
J gene: TRBJ2-3
V gene: TRBV29-1
D gene: -
clone size: -

CDR3 DNA: TGCGCCAGCAGTCAGGGACTCCACGAACCCAACACCGGGGAGCTGTTTTTT
CDR3 protein: CASSQGLHEPNTGELFF
J gene: TRBJ2-2
V gene: TRBV5-1
D gene: -
clone size: -

CDR3 DNA: TGTGCCAGTGGGACAGCAACTAATGAAAAACTGTTTTTT
CDR3 protein: CASGTATNEKLFF
J gene: TRBJ1-4
V gene: TRBV19
D gene: TRBD1
clone size: -

CDR3 DNA: TGTGCCAGCAGCTTAGAAGATAATTCACCCCTCCACTTT
CDR3 protein: CASSLEDNSPLHF
J gene: TRBJ1-6
V gene: TRBV7-9
D gene: -
clone size: -

CDR3 DNA: TGTGCCAGCAGCTTCGGGTTAGAGAACCTAGGGGGAACTGAAGCTTTCTTT
CDR3 protein: CASSFGLENLGGTEAFF
J gene: TRBJ1-1
V gene: TRBV7-8
D gene: -
clone size: -

CDR3 DNA: TGTGCCAGCAGTTCTCCAGGGATGAATCAGCCCCAGCATTTT
CDR3 protein: CASSSPGMNQPQHF
J gene: TRBJ1-5
V gene: TRBV27
D gene: -
clone size: -

CDR3 DNA: TGCAGTGCTAGTGACGGGACAGTCTTTTATGGCTACACCTTC
CDR3 protein: CSASDGTVFYGYTF
J gene: TRBJ1-2
V gene: TRBV20-1
D gene: TRBD1
clone size: -

CDR3 DNA: TGTGCCAGCAGCCCCGGGGGGGGCCGTACCTACGAGCAGTACTTC
CDR3 protein: CASSPGGGRTYEQYF
J gene: TRBJ2-7
V gene: TRBV5-4
D gene: TRBD2
clone size: -

CDR3 DNA: TGCAGTGCTAGCCCCGGGGAGCAGTACTTC
CDR3 protein: CSASPGEQYF
J gene: TRBJ2-7
V gene: TRBV20-1
D gene: -
clone size: -

CDR3 DNA: TGTGCCAGCAGCGTAGCAGGGTCTGGAAACACCATATATTTT
CDR3 protein: CASSVAGSGNTIYF
J gene: TRBJ1-3
V gene: TRBV9
D gene: -
clone size: -

CDR3 DNA: TGTGCCAGCAGGGGGGGGACGCATAATTCACCCCTCCACTTT
CDR3 protein: CASRGGTHNSPLHF
J gene: TRBJ1-6
V gene: TRBV3-1/TRBV3-2
D gene: -
clone size: -

CDR3 DNA: TGTGCCACCAGTGATTCTAGCGGAGACTACAATGAGCAGTTCTTC
CDR3 protein: CATSDSSGDYNEQFF
J gene: TRBJ2-1
V gene: TRBV24-1
D gene: TRBD2
clone size: -

CDR3 DNA: TGTGCCAGCAGTGAACTAGCGGGGGGATACAATGAGCAGTTCTTC
CDR3 protein: CASSELAGGYNEQFF
J gene: TRBJ2-1
V gene: TRBV2
D gene: TRBD2
clone size: once

CDR3 DNA: TGTGCCACCAGCAGGGGTTACAATGAGCAGTTCTTC
CDR3 protein: CATSRGYNEQFF
J gene: TRBJ2-1
V gene: TRBV15
D gene: -
clone size: -

CDR3 DNA: TGTGCCAGCAATACTGACAGGGCGGGCTATGGCTACACCTTC
CDR3 protein: CASNTDRAGYGYTF
J gene: TRBJ1-2
V gene: TRBV2
D gene: TRBD1
clone size: -

CDR3 DNA: TGTGCCAGCAGCGTAGAAGGAGATACGCAGTATTTT
CDR3 protein: CASSVEGDTQYF
J gene: TRBJ2-3
V gene: TRBV9
D gene: -
clone size: -

CDR3 DNA: TGTGCCAGTAGTATAGTCGGGACAGGGCGAGATCAGCCCCAGCATTTT
CDR3 protein: CASSIVGTGRDQPQHF
J gene: TRBJ1-5
V gene: TRBV19
D gene: TRBD1
clone size: -

CDR3 DNA: TGTGCCAGCCGGCGGGGGGGAAACACTGAAGCTTTCTTT
CDR3 protein: CASRRGGNTEAFF
J gene: TRBJ1-1
V gene: TRBV27
D gene: -
clone size: -

CDR3 DNA: TGTGCCAGCACCTTGTGGCCGGGAGTCAATCAGCCCCAGCATTTT
CDR3 protein: CASTLWPGVNQPQHF
J gene: TRBJ1-5
V gene: TRBV28
D gene: -
clone size: -

CDR3 DNA: TGTGCCAGCAGCCCCCGGTGGACTGAGCAGTACTTC
CDR3 protein: CASSPRWTEQYF
J gene: TRBJ2-7
V gene: TRBV2
D gene: -
clone size: -

CDR3 DNA: TGTGCCACCAGTGACGTTGACAGGGATGACCAGCCCCAGCATTTT
CDR3 protein: CATSDVDRDDQPQHF
J gene: TRBJ1-5
V gene: TRBV24-1
D gene: TRBD1
clone size: -

CDR3 DNA: TGTGCCAGCAGCCACGGACAGCAAGAGACCCAGTACTTC
CDR3 protein: CASSHGQQETQYF
J gene: TRBJ2-5
V gene: TRBV7-9
D gene: -
clone size: -

CDR3 DNA: TGTGCCAGCAGCTACCTCCCCGAGGTCGGCGAGCAGTACTTC
CDR3 protein: CASSYLPEVGEQYF
J gene: TRBJ2-7
V gene: TRBV11-2
D gene: -
clone size: once

CDR3 DNA: TGTGCCATCAGTTTAGCGGGGGGAGAGACCCAGTACTTC
CDR3 protein: CAISLAGGETQYF
J gene: TRBJ2-5
V gene: TRBV10-3
D gene: TRBD2
clone size: -

CDR3 DNA: TGTGCCAGCAGCGTTCCCCTAGCGGGAATCGTGGATGAGCAGTTCTTC
CDR3 protein: CASSVPLAGIVDEQFF
J gene: TRBJ2-1
V gene: TRBV9
D gene: TRBD2
clone size: -

CDR3 DNA: TGCAGTGCTAGTTCCAGGGGAAATGAAAAACTGTTTTTT
CDR3 protein: CSASSRGNEKLFF
J gene: TRBJ1-4
V gene: TRBV20-1
D gene: -
clone size: -

CDR3 DNA: TGTGCCACCAGCAGAGGGGCGACAGTATACGAGCAGTACTTC
CDR3 protein: CATSRGATVYEQYF
J gene: TRBJ2-7
V gene: TRBV15
D gene: -
clone size: -

CDR3 DNA: TGTGCCAGCAGTTTATCAGGACACTATGGCTACACCTTC
CDR3 protein: CASSLSGHYGYTF
J gene: TRBJ1-2
V gene: TRBV28
D gene: -
clone size: -

CDR3 DNA: TGTGCCAGCGGAATCAATTACTTCGGACAGGGAAGTAAGATGGGCTACACCTTC
CDR3 protein: CASGINYFGQGSKMGYTF
J gene: TRBJ1-2
V gene: TRBV27
D gene: TRBD1
clone size: few

CDR3 DNA: TGTGCCAGCAGTTCTCAGGGACTAGCGGGGTCGGTCGGGCAGTTCTTC
CDR3 protein: CASSSQGLAGSVGQFF
J gene: TRBJ2-1
V gene: TRBV28
D gene: TRBD2
clone size: once

CDR3 DNA: TGTGATAGTGGTTTTTCCCCCCATTGGGTAGCGGCAAACACCGGGGAGCTGTTTTTT
CDR3 protein: CDSGFSPHWVAANTGELFF
J gene: TRBJ2-2
V gene: TRBV12-5
D gene: -
clone size: once

CDR3 DNA: TGTGCCAGCAGAATTACAGGGGCTAATGAAAAACTGTTTTTT
CDR3 protein: CASRITGANEKLFF
J gene: TRBJ1-4
V gene: TRBV6-5
D gene: TRBD1
clone size: -

CDR3 DNA: TGTGCCTACACTGACAGGGGCTACGAGCAGTACTTC
CDR3 protein: CAYTDRGYEQYF
J gene: TRBJ2-7
V gene: TRBV30
D gene: TRBD1
clone size: -

CDR3 DNA: TGTGCCAGCAGCCCAACTCGACAGGGTACGTCTAACTATGGCTACACCTTC
CDR3 protein: CASSPTRQGTSNYGYTF
J gene: TRBJ1-2
V gene: TRBV11-2
D gene: TRBD1
clone size: -

CDR3 DNA: TGTGCCAGCAGCTCCTCGGGACAGGGGAGAGGGGGCTACACCTTC
CDR3 protein: CASSSSGQGRGGYTF
J gene: TRBJ1-2
V gene: TRBV13
D gene: TRBD1
clone size: once

CDR3 DNA: TGTGCCAGTAGTAAGACAGGGTCCGATGAGCAGTTCTTC
CDR3 protein: CASSKTGSDEQFF
J gene: TRBJ2-1
V gene: TRBV19
D gene: TRBD1
clone size: -

CDR3 DNA: TGTGCCAGCATACGACAGGGGGCGTCGGGCTACACCTTC
CDR3 protein: CASIRQGASGYTF
J gene: TRBJ1-2
V gene: TRBV28
D gene: TRBD1
clone size: -

CDR3 DNA: TGTGCCAGCAGCCTCCGACCCGACAGGGGTGGCGAAAAACTGTTTTTT
CDR3 protein: CASSLRPDRGGEKLFF
J gene: TRBJ1-4
V gene: TRBV27
D gene: TRBD1
clone size: once

CDR3 DNA: TGTGCCAGCAGCCTCGGGGATCAGCCCCAGCATTTT
CDR3 protein: CASSLGDQPQHF
J gene: TRBJ1-5
V gene: TRBV5-6
D gene: -
clone size: -

CDR3 DNA: TGTGCCAGCAGTGAAACCCGAGGCCAAAACGAGCAGTACTTC
CDR3 protein: CASSETRGQNEQYF
J gene: TRBJ2-7
V gene: TRBV6-1
D gene: -
clone size: -

CDR3 DNA: TGCGCCAGCAGCCTTCGGGGGGAGCAGTACTTC
CDR3 protein: CASSLRGEQYF
J gene: TRBJ2-7
V gene: TRBV4-1
D gene: -
clone size: -

CDR3 DNA: TGTGCCAGCAGTTTATTCAGCAAGAGTTCACCCCTCCACTTT
CDR3 protein: CASSLFSKSSPLHF
J gene: TRBJ1-6
V gene: TRBV28
D gene: -
clone size: -

CDR3 DNA: TGTGCCAGCAGCACCGCGGCGGGCCAGGTCACCGGGGAGCTGTTTTTT
CDR3 protein: CASSTAAGQVTGELFF
J gene: TRBJ2-2
V gene: TRBV7-3
D gene: -
clone size: -

CDR3 DNA: TGTGCCAGTAGTATTAAAGGACAGGACATTCAGTACTTC
CDR3 protein: CASSIKGQDIQYF
J gene: TRBJ2-4
V gene: TRBV19
D gene: TRBD1
clone size: -

CDR3 DNA: TGTGCCAGCACGGGACTAGCTATCTACGAGCAGTACTTC
CDR3 protein: CASTGLAIYEQYF
J gene: TRBJ2-7
V gene: TRBV2
D gene: TRBD2
clone size: -